This TCR beta chain was documented in a study of blood T cell repertoires in COVID-19. Looking at the study overall: Spain, Italy and the United States supplied samples that represented acute and convalescent COVID-19. Sample material is recorded as cDNA or gDNA derived from T cells, B-cell-depleted T cells, or PBMCs.

Participants were placed into cohorts based on the clinical history they reported. In the original analysis: For nucleated cells, counts were estimated from reference gene primer amplification. Sequenced by immunoSEQ multiplex PCR; TCRdb stores in-frame clones only, minus some. D and trimming were read from the DNA, whereas the V and J calls and clone size are those reported in that table. This sample carries hundreds of thousands of clones, 86% of them seen once, and the ten largest clones take 3% to 4.5%. The CDR3 sequence is 16 residues long. Germline lookup yields CDR1 SNHLY and CDR2 FYNNEI. V shed 0 bases, J shed 0 bases, and the junction held 2 bases outside the gene matches.

This chain links TRBV2 with TRBJ1-1; 9 positions match TRBD1. This sequence was found in a woman aged 40 to 49 with acute COVID-19. What was sequenced was PBMCs or T cells enriched from blood (not recorded which). CDR3 nucleotide sequence: TGTGCCAGCAGTGAAGCGGGACAGGGCGTGAACACTGAAGCTTTCTTT. Its protein product is CASSEAGQGVNTEAFF.